Presented here are 10 T cell receptor beta chains from one specimen sequenced in a study of T cells in women clearing cervical HPV infection. Clones were sequenced by immunoSEQ multiplex PCR, and TCRdb holds only the in-frame ones, with some missing. The clone table shows some 23,000 clones, with the ten largest holding less than 30%. Sample: blood buffy coat. The receptors stem from a woman aged 18-69 years with a cervical HPV16 infection that either progressed to CIN3+ or cleared (not recorded which).

The CDR3 sequence is CASRLAQGSSANEKLFF. The CDR3 DNA, read in part, is TGTGCAAGTCGCTTAGCGCAGGGGTCGTCTGCTAATGAAAAA. This chain uses TRBV7-2 with TRBJ1-4, with D maybe TRBD1 (6 bases). The read comes to an end 3 residues before the CDR3 does, leaving the germline J gene to fill in the end. This CDR3 contains 17 residues. Per germline, CDR1 SGHTA and CDR2 FQGNSA.

As to this clone: The read comes to an end 3 residues before the CDR3 does, leaving the germline J gene to fill in the end. The rearrangement uses TRBV20-1 and TRBJ2-7, with a possible D match to TRBD1 (5 bases). This CDR3 has 16 residues. Germline-derived CDR1 and CDR2 are DFQATT and SNEGSKA (reference sequence). Trimming pared 2 bases from V and 2 bases from J, leaving 19 bases between. Partial CDR3 DNA: TGCAGTGCTAGACTTTCAGTAAGGGGTGTAACCTACGAG. Protein product: CSARLSVRGVTYE. The full-length CDR3 reads as CSARLSVRGVTYEQYF.

With regard to this clone: Read sequence stops 3 residues before the CDR3 end, and the germline J gene provides the missing end. The rearrangement uses TRBV18 and TRBJ1-6; 8 positions match TRBD1. V shed 1 base and J 6 bases; nucleotides not matched to a gene: 2. From germline, CDR1 is KGHSH and CDR2 LQKENI. The CDR3 covers 15 residues. Here the CDR3 reads CASSPQGTGNSPLHF. The DNA read from the CDR3 is TGTGCCAGCTCACCACAGGGGACAGGTAATTCACCC.

Comment on this clone: Sequencing ends 3 residues short of the CDR3 end; the germline J gene provides the rest. This chain links TRBV19 with TRBJ1-2, with TRBD1 identical over 7 bases. Germline assignment: CDR1 LNHDA and CDR2 SQIVND (reference sequence). V was clipped by 5 bases and J by 2 bases; unmatched bases: 5. The CDR3 has 14 residues. The part of the CDR3 DNA that was read is TGTGCCAGTAGTCAACCACAGGGGAACTATGGC. This encodes CASSQPQGNYG. The CDR3 in full is CASSQPQGNYGYTF.

With regard to this clone: The read ends 3 residues early relative to the CDR3; the germline J gene fills the gap. The V call is TRBV2, the J call TRBJ1-6; D remains unclear. The CDR3 sequence is 14 residues long. Trimming cost V 4 bases and J 8 bases, with 12 bases left between them. The germline V gene has CDR1 SNHLY and CDR2 FYNNEI. The CDR3: CASSVSAFDSPLHF. CDR3 DNA, as far as it was read: TGTGCCAGCAGTGTTAGTGCTTTTGATTCACCC. Together with reference TRBV2 and TRBJ1-6, the CDR3 gives the full variable domain: EPEVTQTPSHQVTQMGQEVILRCVPISNHLYFYWYRQILGQKVEFLVSFYNNEISEKSEIFDDQFSVERPDGSNFTLKIRSTKLEDSAMYFCASSVSAFDSPLHFGNGTRLTVT.

On this clone: The read ends 3 residues shy of where the CDR3 ends; the end is completed using the germline J gene. The chain is built from TRBV2 and TRBJ2-3, with D maybe TRBD2 (6 bases). This CDR3 contains 14 residues. Germline V gene lookup returns CDR1 SNHLY and CDR2 FYNNEI. The sequenced CDR3 bases are TGTGCCAGCTCCGTACCCCCGGAGGGTCAGCCG. Its protein product is CASSVPPEGQP. In full, the CDR3 reads CASSVPPEGQPQYF.

Turning to this clone: Read sequence stops 3 residues before the CDR3 end, and the germline J gene provides the missing end. The chain recombines TRBV5-1 with TRBJ1-1, with TRBD1 matching 9 bases. CDR1 and CDR2 from the germline V gene are SGHRS and YFSETQ. This CDR3 spans 15 amino acids. CDR3 bases read: TGCGCCAGCAGCTTGGGACAGGGGGAGGCCTTTAAA. Its translation is CASSLGQGEAFK. The full CDR3 sequence reads CASSLGQGEAFKAFF. The variable domain in full, completed from reference TRBV5-1 and TRBJ1-1, reads KAGVTQTPRYLIKTRGQQVTLSCSPISGHRSVSWYQQTPGQGLQFLFEYFSETQRNKGNFPGRFSGRQFSNSRSEMNVSTLELGDSALYLCASSLGQGEAFKAFFGQGTRLTVV.

Turning to this clone: The DNA ends 3 residues before the CDR3 does, and the rest of the CDR3 is filled in from the germline J gene. The gene calls are TRBV19 and TRBJ2-2; D is perhaps TRBD1 (5 bases). The CDR3 is 14 residues long. V lost 1 base and J 10 bases, leaving 13 bases between the germline ends. Germline V gene data show CDR1 as LNHDA and CDR2 as SQIVND (reference sequence). CDR3 DNA, as far as it was read: TGTGCCAGTAGTATAGTAGACAGTTCTATGGAG. Its translation is CASSIVDSSME. The CDR3 in its entirety is CASSIVDSSMELFF.

Worth noting for this clone: The sequence runs out 3 residues before the end of the CDR3; the remainder is reconstructed from the germline J gene. The chain uses TRBV19 and TRBJ2-1, with 14 positions matching TRBD2. V was pared by 3 bases and J by 7 bases, with 5 bases of the junction left unmatched. This CDR3 is 16 amino acids long. Germline loops: CDR1 LNHDA, CDR2 SQIVND (reference sequence). The CDR3 sequence is CASSMYGTSGGNEQFF. The CDR3 DNA, read in part, is TGTGCCAGTAGTATGTACGGGACTAGCGGGGGTAATGAG.

A note on this clone: The CDR3 end falls 3 residues outside the read, so it is completed with the germline J gene. The chain combines TRBV20-1 with TRBJ2-7; TRBD2 matches at 8 bases. The V and J ends lost 3 bases and 2 bases, in that order; junction bases with no gene match: 9. The CDR3 is 15 residues long. The V gene's germline CDR1 is DFQATT and CDR2 SNEGSKA (reference sequence). CDR3 sequence: CSASPLAGDTYEQYF. CDR3 bases read: TGCAGTGCTAGTCCGCTAGCGGGTGATACCTACGAG.